The 2 T cell receptor beta chains below all came from one sample that was sequenced in a study of blood T cells in healthy people across ages. It was with a sample-barcoded 5' primer and a J-beta primer mix that a second PCR of about 7 to 12 cycles was run. Each CDR3 protein is one row after TCRdb ran MiXCR on the 5' RACE reads. This sample carries roughly 800,000 distinct CDR3 sequences, 58% of them seen once, and the ten largest clones take about 20%. The sample comprised blood. These receptors were obtained from a man aged 25-40 years in good health.

This clonotype was recorded once. CDR3 sequence reads: CASRAGEWGTDTQYF. CDR3 nucleotide sequence: TGTGCCAGCAGGGCAGGGGAGTGGGGCACAGATACGCAGTATTTT. The rearrangement uses TRBV6-1 and TRBJ2-3; maybe TRBD1 (6 bases). Per the germline V gene, CDR1 is MNHNS and CDR2 is SASEGT. CDR3 size: 15 residues. Trimming took off 6 bases at V and 1 base at J, with 14 bases between the two ends.

V is TRBV13 and J is TRBJ2-7; D is perhaps TRBD2 (5 bases). The germline V gene encodes CDR1 PRHDT and CDR2 FYEKMQ (reference sequence). The CDR3 contains 14 residues. The V and J ends lost 4 bases and 0 bases respectively, with 10 bases between them. CDR3 loop: CASSWSGSSYEQYF. The CDR3 coding sequence is TGTGCCAGCAGCTGGAGCGGATCCTCCTACGAGCAGTACTTC. Full variable domain (missing parts from reference TRBV13 and TRBJ2-7): AAGVIQSPRHLIKEKRETATLKCYPIPRHDTVYWYQQGPGQDPQFLISFYEKMQSDKGSIPDRFSAQQFSDYHSELNMSSLELGDSALYFCASSWSGSSYEQYFGPGTRLTVT.